The clone carrying this TCR beta chain occurred many times. Its antigen is as yet unknown. The data belong to a study of T cells in Graves' hyperthyroidism and ophthalmopathy. In the study overall: Peripheral blood was obtained at initial diagnosis, preceding any treatment. General study results and limits: Most thyroid clonotypes that were expanded above 0.001 also turned up in blood.

Germline V gene sequence: CDR1 LGHNA, CDR2 YNFKEQ. The CDR3 is made up of 17 amino acids. V lost 5 bases to trimming and J lost 4 bases, with 23 bases between them. Ophthalmopathy patients had Clinical Activity Score at least 3, NOSPECS grade at least 4, duration under 3 months. Each diagnosis was grounded in clinical symptoms, serum thyroxine and TRAb, thyroid ultrasound, and orbital computed tomography. Researchers took RNA transcripts and amplified the TCR beta CDR3 regions from them. The primer set for the first-round RT-PCR of the TCR CDR3 was HTBI. A single record per CDR3 protein comes from TCRdb applying MiXCR to the multiplex PCR reads. The table lists roughly 380,000 distinct CDR3 sequences, around 18% of them singletons.

V gene TRBV4-2 combines with J gene TRBJ1-1, with D tentatively TRBD1 (6 bases). Sequencing was done on a sample of blood. The TCR was taken from a woman between 35 and 50 years old with Graves' ophthalmopathy. The CDR3 reads CASSTQTGSRLRTEAFF. CDR3 nucleotides: TGTGCCAGCAGCACTCAAACAGGGTCCCGCCTCCGCACTGAAGCTTTCTTT.